The rows below give T cell receptor beta chains drawn from one sample of a study of radiotherapy plus CTLA-4 blockade in lung cancer. The method was immunoSEQ multiplex PCR; TCRdb's version includes in-frame clones alone and lacks a portion of them. The table records about 50,000 clones, 84% of them present only once. The sample in question was peripheral blood, obtained from a patient treated with radiotherapy plus ipilimumab. The receptors derive from a human donor with non-small cell lung cancer whose response to radiotherapy plus ipilimumab could not be evaluated. CDR3s include the opening cysteine and the closing phenylalanine or tryptophan. The order of the fields is clone size, J gene, V gene, D gene, CDR3 protein, CDR3 DNA. The D gene is left open where the match is weak. A clone size is listed for some rows: how often the clone was seen (once, few, many), or a class if it is expanded.

abundance: few
j_gene: TRBJ2-3
v_gene: TRBV4-3
d_gene: NA
CDR3aa: CASKLSGISTDTQYF
CDR3nt: TGCGCCAGCAAGCTGTCCGGGATTTCCACAGATACGCAGTATTTT

abundance: NA
j_gene: TRBJ2-2
v_gene: TRBV18
d_gene: TRBD1
CDR3aa: CASSPGQGRTGELFF
CDR3nt: TGTGCCAGCTCCCCGGGACAGGGAAGAACCGGGGAGCTGTTTTTT

abundance: NA
j_gene: TRBJ1-2
v_gene: TRBV27
d_gene: NA
CDR3aa: CASSPPGEANYGYTF
CDR3nt: TGTGCCAGCAGTCCCCCCGGGGAAGCTAACTATGGCTACACCTTC

abundance: few
j_gene: TRBJ2-4
v_gene: TRBV7-2
d_gene: NA
CDR3aa: CASSFAPGGNIQYF
CDR3nt: TGTGCCAGCAGCTTTGCACCTGGAGGGAACATTCAGTACTTC

abundance: NA
j_gene: TRBJ2-7
v_gene: TRBV28
d_gene: NA
CDR3aa: CASSFGRGHEQYF
CDR3nt: TGTGCCAGCAGTTTCGGCAGGGGACACGAGCAGTACTTC

abundance: NA
j_gene: TRBJ2-7
v_gene: TRBV2
d_gene: TRBD1
CDR3aa: CASSRTGQGNEQYF
CDR3nt: TGTGCCAGCAGCCGGACGGGACAGGGCAACGAGCAGTACTTC

abundance: NA
j_gene: TRBJ2-2
v_gene: TRBV2
d_gene: TRBD2
CDR3aa: CASSGTSAGELFF
CDR3nt: TGTGCCAGCAGTGGGACTAGCGCCGGGGAGCTGTTTTTT

abundance: NA
j_gene: TRBJ1-1
v_gene: TRBV2
d_gene: NA
CDR3aa: CASSRNQGMNTEAFF
CDR3nt: TGTGCCAGCAGCCGTAACCAGGGGATGAACACTGAAGCTTTCTTT

abundance: NA
j_gene: TRBJ2-3
v_gene: TRBV4-3
d_gene: NA
CDR3aa: CASSQRGGNTQYF
CDR3nt: TGCGCCAGCAGCCAGAGAGGCGGGAATACGCAGTATTTT

abundance: NA
j_gene: TRBJ2-7
v_gene: TRBV14
d_gene: TRBD2
CDR3aa: CASSQGLAGAYEQYF
CDR3nt: TGTGCCAGCAGTCAGGGACTAGCGGGAGCATACGAGCAGTACTTC

abundance: once
j_gene: TRBJ1-1
v_gene: TRBV7-9
d_gene: TRBD1
CDR3aa: CASVLTGGTEAFF
CDR3nt: TGTGCCAGCGTGTTGACAGGGGGCACTGAAGCTTTCTTT

abundance: once
j_gene: TRBJ1-2
v_gene: TRBV5-4
d_gene: NA
CDR3aa: CASSLAGVINDGYTF
CDR3nt: TGTGCCAGCAGCTTGGCCGGGGTCATTAATGATGGCTACACCTTC

abundance: once
j_gene: TRBJ2-2
v_gene: TRBV19
d_gene: NA
CDR3aa: CASSIGRGNTGELFF
CDR3nt: TGTGCCAGTAGTATAGGAAGGGGTAACACCGGGGAGCTGTTTTTT

abundance: NA
j_gene: TRBJ1-4
v_gene: TRBV28
d_gene: NA
CDR3aa: CASSRVTEGKLFF
CDR3nt: TGTGCCAGCAGTCGCGTAACCGAGGGAAAACTGTTTTTT

abundance: NA
j_gene: TRBJ2-7
v_gene: TRBV6-1
d_gene: TRBD1
CDR3aa: CASSETRDRLYEQYF
CDR3nt: TGTGCCAGCAGTGAAACCCGGGACAGACTCTACGAGCAGTACTTC

abundance: NA
j_gene: TRBJ1-4
v_gene: TRBV6-5
d_gene: NA
CDR3aa: CASSRDRTNEKLFF
CDR3nt: TGTGCCAGCAGTCGAGACAGAACTAATGAAAAACTGTTTTTT

abundance: once
j_gene: TRBJ2-3
v_gene: TRBV19
d_gene: TRBD2
CDR3aa: CASSIGGFPDTQYF
CDR3nt: TGTGCCAGTAGTATCGGGGGGTTTCCAGATACGCAGTATTTT

abundance: NA
j_gene: TRBJ2-1
v_gene: TRBV7-3
d_gene: TRBD2
CDR3aa: CASSLVAGHINSYNEQFF
CDR3nt: TGTGCCAGCAGCTTAGTAGCGGGACACATAAACTCCTACAATGAGCAGTTCTTC

abundance: NA
j_gene: TRBJ1-2
v_gene: TRBV5-6
d_gene: NA
CDR3aa: CASSLGRGVGGYTF
CDR3nt: TGTGCCAGCAGCTTGGGGAGGGGTGTAGGCGGCTACACCTTC

abundance: NA
j_gene: TRBJ2-3
v_gene: TRBV2
d_gene: TRBD2
CDR3aa: CAIFSGIPPDTQYF
CDR3nt: TGTGCCATCTTTAGCGGGATCCCGCCAGATACGCAGTATTTT

abundance: NA
j_gene: TRBJ1-2
v_gene: TRBV7-2
d_gene: TRBD1
CDR3aa: CASSLVSSQGAGYGYTF
CDR3nt: TGTGCCAGCAGCTTAGTATCAAGCCAGGGGGCAGGGTATGGCTACACCTTC

abundance: NA
j_gene: TRBJ2-1
v_gene: TRBV11-1
d_gene: TRBD2
CDR3aa: CASSLRLAGVGEQFF
CDR3nt: TGTGCCAGCAGCTTAAGACTAGCGGGAGTCGGTGAGCAGTTCTTC

abundance: NA
j_gene: TRBJ2-7
v_gene: TRBV9
d_gene: TRBD2
CDR3aa: CASSVNPAGGYEQYF
CDR3nt: TGTGCCAGCAGCGTAAACCCAGCGGGAGGCTACGAGCAGTACTTC

abundance: once
j_gene: TRBJ2-3
v_gene: TRBV28
d_gene: TRBD1
CDR3aa: CASSPPGQGTDTQYF
CDR3nt: TGTGCCAGCAGTCCGCCGGGACAGGGCACAGATACGCAGTATTTT

abundance: NA
j_gene: TRBJ1-4
v_gene: TRBV4-3
d_gene: NA
CDR3aa: CASSQDSLISGETNEKLFF
CDR3nt: TGCGCCAGCAGCCAAGATAGCTTAATAAGTGGGGAGACTAATGAAAAACTGTTTTTT

abundance: NA
j_gene: TRBJ2-5
v_gene: TRBV19
d_gene: NA
CDR3aa: CASSIGSQETQYF
CDR3nt: TGTGCCAGTAGTATAGGCAGCCAAGAGACCCAGTACTTC

abundance: NA
j_gene: TRBJ2-1
v_gene: TRBV7-2
d_gene: TRBD2
CDR3aa: CASIRTSSYNEQFF
CDR3nt: TGTGCCAGCATCAGGACTAGCTCCTACAATGAGCAGTTCTTC

abundance: once
j_gene: TRBJ2-1
v_gene: TRBV21-1
d_gene: NA
CDR3aa: CASSHRTSGNYNEQFF
CDR3nt: TGTGCCAGCAGCCACCGGACTAGCGGAAACTACAATGAGCAGTTCTTC

abundance: NA
j_gene: TRBJ2-7
v_gene: TRBV10-3
d_gene: NA
CDR3aa: CAISQLALEQYF
CDR3nt: TGTGCCATCAGCCAACTAGCTCTGGAGCAGTACTTC

abundance: NA
j_gene: TRBJ1-2
v_gene: TRBV7-2
d_gene: NA
CDR3aa: CASSLAPELNYGYTF
CDR3nt: TGTGCCAGCAGCTTAGCCCCCGAACTTAACTATGGCTACACCTTC

abundance: NA
j_gene: TRBJ2-1
v_gene: TRBV7-8
d_gene: NA
CDR3aa: CASSPRQALIPSYNEQFF
CDR3nt: TGTGCCAGCAGCCCGCGACAGGCCCTCATTCCCTCCTACAATGAGCAGTTCTTC

abundance: NA
j_gene: TRBJ1-1
v_gene: TRBV28
d_gene: TRBD1
CDR3aa: CASRPYRDSTEAFF
CDR3nt: TGTGCCAGCAGGCCGTACAGGGACAGCACTGAAGCTTTCTTT

abundance: NA
j_gene: TRBJ2-7
v_gene: TRBV11-2
d_gene: NA
CDR3aa: CASSLTYEQYF
CDR3nt: TGTGCCAGCAGCTTAACCTACGAGCAGTACTTC

abundance: NA
j_gene: TRBJ1-2
v_gene: TRBV27
d_gene: TRBD1
CDR3aa: CASRRDRSNYGYTF
CDR3nt: TGTGCCAGCAGGCGGGACAGATCTAACTATGGCTACACCTTC

abundance: NA
j_gene: TRBJ1-2
v_gene: TRBV7-9
d_gene: NA
CDR3aa: CASSSDLNGRGYTF
CDR3nt: TGTGCCAGCAGCTCGGACTTGAATGGGAGAGGCTACACCTTC

abundance: NA
j_gene: TRBJ2-3
v_gene: TRBV11-2
d_gene: NA
CDR3aa: CASSFHRGLTDTQYF
CDR3nt: TGTGCCAGCAGCTTCCATCGAGGGCTCACAGATACGCAGTATTTT

abundance: NA
j_gene: TRBJ2-5
v_gene: TRBV9
d_gene: NA
CDR3aa: CASSVDSGGRLETQYF
CDR3nt: TGTGCCAGCAGCGTAGACTCCGGAGGGAGGCTAGAGACCCAGTACTTC

abundance: NA
j_gene: TRBJ2-1
v_gene: TRBV6-1
d_gene: NA
CDR3aa: CASSEVAHSYNEQFF
CDR3nt: TGTGCCAGCAGTGAGGTCGCGCACTCCTACAATGAGCAGTTCTTC

abundance: NA
j_gene: TRBJ1-4
v_gene: TRBV4-1
d_gene: NA
CDR3aa: CASSQDRGSVEKLFF
CDR3nt: TGCGCCAGCAGCCAAGATCGAGGGTCAGTCGAAAAACTGTTTTTT

abundance: NA
j_gene: TRBJ2-1
v_gene: TRBV6-6
d_gene: TRBD2
CDR3aa: CASSYLGTSVYEQFF
CDR3nt: TGTGCCAGCAGTTACTTAGGGACTAGCGTCTATGAGCAGTTCTTC

abundance: NA
j_gene: TRBJ1-2
v_gene: TRBV7-9
d_gene: NA
CDR3aa: CASSGGYGYGYTF
CDR3nt: TGTGCCAGCAGTGGGGGGTATGGCTATGGCTACACCTTC